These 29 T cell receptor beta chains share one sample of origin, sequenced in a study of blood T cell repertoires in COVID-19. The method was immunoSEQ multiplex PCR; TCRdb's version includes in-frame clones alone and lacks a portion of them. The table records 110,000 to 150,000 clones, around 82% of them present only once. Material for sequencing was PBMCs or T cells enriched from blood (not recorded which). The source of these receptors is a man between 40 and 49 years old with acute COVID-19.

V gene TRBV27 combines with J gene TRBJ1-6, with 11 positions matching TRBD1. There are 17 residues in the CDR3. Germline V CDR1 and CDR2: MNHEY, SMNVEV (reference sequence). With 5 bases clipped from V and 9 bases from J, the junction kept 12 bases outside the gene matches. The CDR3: CASSPLRTGGGLSPLHF. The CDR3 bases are TGTGCCAGCAGTCCACTCAGGACAGGGGGCGGCCTTTCACCCCTCCACTTT.

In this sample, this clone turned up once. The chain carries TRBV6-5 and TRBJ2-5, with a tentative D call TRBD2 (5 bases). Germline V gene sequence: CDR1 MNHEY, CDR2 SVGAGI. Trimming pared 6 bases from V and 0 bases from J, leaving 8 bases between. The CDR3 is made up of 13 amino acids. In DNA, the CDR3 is TGTGCCAGCAGCGGGATGAACCAAGAGACCCAGTACTTC. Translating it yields CASSGMNQETQYF.

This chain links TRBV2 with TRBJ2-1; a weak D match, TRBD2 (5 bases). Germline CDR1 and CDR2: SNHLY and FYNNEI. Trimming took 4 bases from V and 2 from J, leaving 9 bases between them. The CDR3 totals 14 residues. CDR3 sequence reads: CASSALDAYNEQFF. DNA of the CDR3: TGTGCCAGCAGTGCACTAGACGCCTACAATGAGCAGTTCTTC.

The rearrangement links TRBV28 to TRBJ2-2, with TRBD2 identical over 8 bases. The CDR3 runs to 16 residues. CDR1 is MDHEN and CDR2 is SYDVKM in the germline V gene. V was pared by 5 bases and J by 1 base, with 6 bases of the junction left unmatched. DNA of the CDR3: TGTGCCAGCAGTCCACTAGCGGACCTGAACACCGGGGAGCTGTTTTTT. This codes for CASSPLADLNTGELFF.

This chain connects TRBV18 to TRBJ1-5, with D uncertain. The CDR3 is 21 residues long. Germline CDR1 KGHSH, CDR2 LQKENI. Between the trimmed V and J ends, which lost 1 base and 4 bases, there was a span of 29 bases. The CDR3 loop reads CASSPRMRVTTSGRRNQPQHF. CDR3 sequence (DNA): TGTGCCAGCTCACCACGGATGAGGGTTACAACGAGTGGGCGTAGAAATCAGCCCCAGCATTTT.

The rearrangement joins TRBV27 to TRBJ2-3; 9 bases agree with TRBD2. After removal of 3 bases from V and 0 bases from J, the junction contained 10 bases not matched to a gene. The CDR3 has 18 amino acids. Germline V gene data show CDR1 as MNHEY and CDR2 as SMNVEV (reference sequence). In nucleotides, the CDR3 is TGTGCCAGCAGTTTCAACCCCTTAGCGGGAGTTAGCACAGATACGCAGTATTTT. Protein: CASSFNPLAGVSTDTQYF.

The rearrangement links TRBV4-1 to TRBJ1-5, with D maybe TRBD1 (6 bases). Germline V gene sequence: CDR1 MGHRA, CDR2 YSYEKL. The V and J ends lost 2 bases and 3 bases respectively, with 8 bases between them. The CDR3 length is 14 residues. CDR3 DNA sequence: TGCGCCAGCAGCCAACGGGACACCAATCAGCCCCAGCATTTT. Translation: CASSQRDTNQPQHF.

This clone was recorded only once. CDR3 sequence: CASRPDNQETQYF. CDR3 nucleotide sequence: TGTGCCAGCAGACCCGACAACCAAGAGACCCAGTACTTC. The chain couples TRBV2 to TRBJ2-5; D gene unclear. Trimming took off 6 bases at V and 0 bases at J, with 8 bases between the two ends. This CDR3 is built from 13 residues. CDR1 and CDR2 (germline): SNHLY, FYNNEI.

CDR3 nucleotide sequence: TGTGCCAGCAGTTTAGTGAGTGACAAGGATTATTCACCCCTCCACTTT. Protein product: CASSLVSDKDYSPLHF. The V call is TRBV28, the J call TRBJ1-6; D gene uncertain. The CDR3 loop spans 16 amino acids. Germline V gives CDR1 MDHEN, CDR2 SYDVKM. V dropped 2 bases and J dropped 8 bases, with 16 bases sitting between them.

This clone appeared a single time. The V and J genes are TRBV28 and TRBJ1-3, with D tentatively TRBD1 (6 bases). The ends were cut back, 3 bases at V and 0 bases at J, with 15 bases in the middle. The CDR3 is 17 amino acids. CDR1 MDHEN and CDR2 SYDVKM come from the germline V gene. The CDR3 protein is CASSFFQDRYSGNTIYF. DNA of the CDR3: TGTGCCAGCAGTTTCTTTCAGGACAGATACTCTGGAAACACCATATATTTT.

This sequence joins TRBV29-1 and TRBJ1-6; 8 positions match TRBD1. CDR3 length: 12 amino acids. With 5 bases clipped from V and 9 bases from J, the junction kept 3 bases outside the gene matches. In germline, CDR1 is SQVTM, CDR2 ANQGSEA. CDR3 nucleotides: TGCAGCGTTTCTACAGGGGGTTCACCCCTCCACTTT. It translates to CSVSTGGSPLHF.

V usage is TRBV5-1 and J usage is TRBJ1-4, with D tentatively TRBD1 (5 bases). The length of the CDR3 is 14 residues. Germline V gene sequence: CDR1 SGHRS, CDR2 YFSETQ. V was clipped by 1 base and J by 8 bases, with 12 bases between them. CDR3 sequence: CASSLMDNNEKLFF. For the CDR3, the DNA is TGCGCCAGCAGCTTGATGGACAATAACGAAAAACTGTTTTTT.

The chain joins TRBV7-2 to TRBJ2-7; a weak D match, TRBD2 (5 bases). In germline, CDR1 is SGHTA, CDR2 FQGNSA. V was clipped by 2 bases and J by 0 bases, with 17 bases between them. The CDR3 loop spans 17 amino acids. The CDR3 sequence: CASSLRPRGQRSYEQYF. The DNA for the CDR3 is TGTGCCAGCAGCTTAAGGCCCCGGGGTCAACGCTCCTACGAGCAGTACTTC.

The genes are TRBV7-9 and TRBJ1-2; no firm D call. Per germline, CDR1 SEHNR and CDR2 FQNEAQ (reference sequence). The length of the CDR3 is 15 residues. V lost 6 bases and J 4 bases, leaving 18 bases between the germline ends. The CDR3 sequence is CASRSPFGEVYGYTF. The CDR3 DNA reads TGTGCCAGCAGGTCGCCCTTCGGGGAGGTCTATGGCTACACCTTC. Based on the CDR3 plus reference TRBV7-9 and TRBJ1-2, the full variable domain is DTGVSQNPRHKITKRGQNVTFRCDPISEHNRLYWYRQTLGQGPEFLTYFQNEAQLEKSRLLSDRFSAERPKGSFSTLEIQRTEQGDSAMYLCASRSPFGEVYGYTFGSGTRLTVV.

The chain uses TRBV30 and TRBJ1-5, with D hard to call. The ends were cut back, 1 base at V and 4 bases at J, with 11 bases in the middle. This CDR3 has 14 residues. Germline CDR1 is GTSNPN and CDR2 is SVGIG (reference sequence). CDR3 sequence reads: CAWSDSTLNQPQHF. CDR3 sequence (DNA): TGTGCCTGGAGTGACTCGACATTAAATCAGCCCCAGCATTTT.

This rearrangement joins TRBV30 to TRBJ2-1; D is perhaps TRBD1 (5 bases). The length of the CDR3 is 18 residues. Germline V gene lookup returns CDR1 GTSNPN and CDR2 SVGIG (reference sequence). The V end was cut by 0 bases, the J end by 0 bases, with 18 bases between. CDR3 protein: CAWSVPEQTVYSYNEQFF. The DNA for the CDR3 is TGTGCCTGGAGTGTCCCCGAGCAGACAGTATACTCCTACAATGAGCAGTTCTTC.

This CDR3 is CASSETGTENTEAFF. In DNA form, the CDR3 reads TGTGCCAGCAGCGAAACCGGGACAGAAAACACTGAAGCTTTCTTT. The chain employs TRBV13 and TRBJ1-1; 7 bases match TRBD1. The V segment lost 5 bases and the J segment 2 bases; nucleotides outside the gene matches: 8. The CDR3 is 15 amino acids. Per germline, CDR1 PRHDT and CDR2 FYEKMQ (reference sequence).

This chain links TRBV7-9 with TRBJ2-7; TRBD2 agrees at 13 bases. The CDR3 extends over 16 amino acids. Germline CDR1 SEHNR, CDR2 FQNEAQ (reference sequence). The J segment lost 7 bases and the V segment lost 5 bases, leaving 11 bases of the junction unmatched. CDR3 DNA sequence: TGTGCCAGCAGCCTACCTCGACTAGCGGGGGGTGATGAGCAGTACTTC. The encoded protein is CASSLPRLAGGDEQYF.

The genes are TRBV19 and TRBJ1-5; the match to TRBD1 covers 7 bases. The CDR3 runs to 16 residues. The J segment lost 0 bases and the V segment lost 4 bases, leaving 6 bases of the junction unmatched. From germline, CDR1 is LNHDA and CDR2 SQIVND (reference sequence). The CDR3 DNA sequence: TGTGCCAGTAGTAACGGACAGGTGGATAGCAATCAGCCCCAGCATTTT. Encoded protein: CASSNGQVDSNQPQHF. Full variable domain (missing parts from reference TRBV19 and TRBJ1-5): DGGITQSPKYLFRKEGQNVTLSCEQNLNHDAMYWYRQDPGQGLRLIYYSQIVNDFQKGDIAEGYSVSREKKESFPLTVTSAQKNPTAFYLCASSNGQVDSNQPQHFGDGTRLSIL.

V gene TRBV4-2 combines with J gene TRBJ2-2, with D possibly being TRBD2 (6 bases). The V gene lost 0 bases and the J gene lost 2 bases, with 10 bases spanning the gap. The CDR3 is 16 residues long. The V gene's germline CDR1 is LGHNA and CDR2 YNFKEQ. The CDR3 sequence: CASSQEVDYNTGELFF. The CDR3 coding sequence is TGTGCCAGCAGCCAAGAGGTGGACTATAACACCGGGGAGCTGTTTTTT.

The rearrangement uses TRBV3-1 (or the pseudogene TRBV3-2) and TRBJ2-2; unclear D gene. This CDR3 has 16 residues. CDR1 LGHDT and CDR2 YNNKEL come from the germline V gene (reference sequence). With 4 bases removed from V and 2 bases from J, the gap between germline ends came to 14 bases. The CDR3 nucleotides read TGTGCCAGCAGCCGGCAGATCATGTTAAACACCGGGGAGCTGTTTTTT. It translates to CASSRQIMLNTGELFF.

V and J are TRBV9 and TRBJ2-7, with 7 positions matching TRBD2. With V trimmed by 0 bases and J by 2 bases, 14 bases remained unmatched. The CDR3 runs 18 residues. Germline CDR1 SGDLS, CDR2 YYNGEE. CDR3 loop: CASSVVGPGRDEPYEQYF. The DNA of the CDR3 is TGTGCCAGCAGCGTAGTGGGCCCGGGGAGGGATGAACCCTACGAGCAGTACTTC.

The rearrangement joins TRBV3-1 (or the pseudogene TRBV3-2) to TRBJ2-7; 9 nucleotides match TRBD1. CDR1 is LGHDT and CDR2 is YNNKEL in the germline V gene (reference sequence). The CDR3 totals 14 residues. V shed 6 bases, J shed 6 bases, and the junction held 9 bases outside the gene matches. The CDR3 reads CASSGTGNVFEQYF. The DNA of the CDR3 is TGTGCCAGCAGTGGGACAGGGAATGTGTTCGAGCAGTACTTC.

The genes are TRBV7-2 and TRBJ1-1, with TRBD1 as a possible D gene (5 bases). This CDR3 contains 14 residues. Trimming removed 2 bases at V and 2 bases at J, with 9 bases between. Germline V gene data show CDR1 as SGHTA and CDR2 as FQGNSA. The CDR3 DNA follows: TGTGCCAGCAGCTTACCGACAGAAAACACTGAAGCTTTCTTT. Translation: CASSLPTENTEAFF.

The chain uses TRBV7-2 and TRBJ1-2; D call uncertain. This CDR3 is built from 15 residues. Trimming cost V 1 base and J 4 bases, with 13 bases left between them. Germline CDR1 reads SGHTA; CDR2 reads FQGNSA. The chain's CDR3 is CASSLGTGSGYGYTF. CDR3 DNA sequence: TGTGCCAGCAGCTTAGGTACGGGGTCTGGCTATGGCTACACCTTC. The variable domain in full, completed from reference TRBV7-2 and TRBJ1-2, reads GAGVSQSPSNKVTEKGKDVELRCDPISGHTALYWYRQSLGQGLEFLIYFQGNSAPDKSGLPSDRFSAERTGGSVSTLTIQRTQQEDSAVYLCASSLGTGSGYGYTFGSGTRLTVV.

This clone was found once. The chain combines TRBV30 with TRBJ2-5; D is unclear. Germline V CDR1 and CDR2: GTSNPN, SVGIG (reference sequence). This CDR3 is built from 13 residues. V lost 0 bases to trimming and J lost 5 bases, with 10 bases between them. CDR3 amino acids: CAWSVSNGETQYF. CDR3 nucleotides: TGTGCCTGGAGTGTAAGCAACGGGGAGACCCAGTACTTC.

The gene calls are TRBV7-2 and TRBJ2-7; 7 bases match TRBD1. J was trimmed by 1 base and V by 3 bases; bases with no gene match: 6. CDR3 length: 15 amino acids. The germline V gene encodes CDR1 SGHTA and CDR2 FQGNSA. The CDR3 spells CASSLGTALSYEQYF. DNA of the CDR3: TGTGCCAGCAGCTTGGGGACAGCCCTTTCCTACGAGCAGTACTTC.

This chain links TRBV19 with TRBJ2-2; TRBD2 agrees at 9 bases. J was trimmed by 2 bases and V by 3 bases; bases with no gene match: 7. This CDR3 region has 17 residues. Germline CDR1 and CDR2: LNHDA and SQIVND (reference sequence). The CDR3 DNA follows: TGTGCCAGTAGTATTTCCGCTAGCGGGGTAAACACCGGGGAGCTGTTTTTT. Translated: CASSISASGVNTGELFF.

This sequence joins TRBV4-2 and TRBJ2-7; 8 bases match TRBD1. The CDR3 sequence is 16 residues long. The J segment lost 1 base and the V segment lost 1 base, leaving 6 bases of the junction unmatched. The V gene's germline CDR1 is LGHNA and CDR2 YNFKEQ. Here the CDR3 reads CASSQVVGQASYEQYF. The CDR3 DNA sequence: TGTGCCAGCAGCCAAGTAGTGGGACAGGCATCCTACGAGCAGTACTTC.